These 20 T cell receptor beta chains share one sample of origin, sequenced in a study of shared clonotypes between healthy human individuals (dated by TCRdb to 2019 to 2021). For the CD8 naive samples, CD45RO-negative cells were positively selected for CCR7, yielding a CD45RA+CCR7+ population from which TemRA cells were excluded. Library generation was performed with the immunoSEQ multiplex PCR assay. This is the immuneACCESS table as TCRdb keeps it, with only in-frame sequences that have V and J called. A part of the clones is gone; compared with another copy, unresolved V genes explain less than half, and the rest is unexplained. This sample holds about 820,000 clones; more than 85% were observed only once. The top ten constitute around 24% of the sample. The source material was naive CD8+ T cells sorted from blood. What the cell subset or site label conveys for this sample: CD45RA+CCR7+. These receptors all stem from a man between 25 and 39 years old in good health.

This chain connects TRBV29-1 to TRBJ2-7; TRBD1 matches at 9 bases. J lost 0 bases, V lost 5 bases, and 2 bases had no gene match. Germline CDR1 and CDR2: SQVTM and ANQGSEA. The CDR3 sequence is 13 residues long. The CDR3 loop is CSVRTGDSYEQYF. CDR3 in DNA: TGCAGCGTTAGGACAGGGGACTCCTACGAGCAGTACTTC.

About this clone itself: Distinct nucleotide sequences in the sample also encode this CDR3. The chain is built from TRBV15 and TRBJ2-7; 7 bases fit TRBD1. Per the germline V gene, CDR1 is LNHNV and CDR2 is YYDKDF (reference sequence). Trimming cost V 3 bases and J 1 base; bases outside gene matches: 0. The length of the CDR3 is 13 residues. The CDR3 is CATSRDRSYEQYF. CDR3 coding DNA: TGTGCCACCAGCAGGGACAGGTCCTACGAGCAGTACTTC.

The chain uses TRBV4-1 and TRBJ1-1; the D gene is possibly TRBD1 (5 bases). This CDR3 is built from 15 residues. Trimming took 6 bases from V and 3 from J, leaving 17 bases between them. Germline CDR1 reads MGHRA; CDR2 reads YSYEKL. CDR3 protein: CASRDYIQGYTEAFF. Here the CDR3 DNA reads TGCGCCAGCAGGGACTATATCCAGGGTTACACTGAAGCTTTCTTT.

The chain couples TRBV7-9 to TRBJ2-7, with TRBD2 identical over 11 bases. CDR3 size: 14 residues. Germline V gene lookup returns CDR1 SEHNR and CDR2 FQNEAQ (reference sequence). The junction had 3 bases not matched to a gene; V was cut back by 8 bases and J by 0 bases. This CDR3 is CASATSGASYEQYF. CDR3 DNA: TGTGCCAGCGCGACTAGCGGGGCCTCCTACGAGCAGTACTTC. Drawing the rest from reference TRBV7-9 and TRBJ2-7, the complete variable domain is DTGVSQNPRHKITKRGQNVTFRCDPISEHNRLYWYRQTLGQGPEFLTYFQNEAQLEKSRLLSDRFSAERPKGSFSTLEIQRTEQGDSAMYLCASATSGASYEQYFGPGTRLTVT.

The rearrangement links TRBV18 to TRBJ2-3; 8 positions agree with TRBD2. This CDR3 has 16 amino acids. The junction had 6 bases not matched to a gene; V was cut back by 2 bases and J by 2 bases. CDR1 and CDR2 from the germline V gene are KGHSH and LQKENI. Written as DNA, the CDR3 is TGTGCCAGCTCACCAAGAGTAGCGGGGAACACAGATACGCAGTATTTT. It codes for CASSPRVAGNTDTQYF.

The chain is built from TRBV9 and TRBJ2-5; tentatively, D is TRBD2 (5 bases). Germline V gives CDR1 SGDLS, CDR2 YYNGEE. V dropped 3 bases and J dropped 3 bases, with 27 bases sitting between them. The CDR3 covers 19 residues. The CDR3 spells CASSAPPLAGWAGKETQYF. CDR3 nucleotides: TGTGCCAGCAGCGCTCCTCCTCTAGCCGGCTGGGCTGGTAAAGAGACCCAGTACTTC.

The rearrangement joins TRBV4-1 to TRBJ2-1, with D possibly TRBD2 on 6 matching bases. CDR3 size: 13 residues. Germline assignment: CDR1 MGHRA and CDR2 YSYEKL. Trimming cost V 4 bases and J 12 bases, with 16 bases left between them. The CDR3 spells CASSPGGRELQFF. The CDR3, as DNA: TGCGCCAGCAGCCCCGGGGGACGCGAGTTGCAGTTCTTC.

The V gene is TRBV29-1, the J gene TRBJ2-7, with D hard to call. The germline V gene has CDR1 SQVTM and CDR2 ANQGSEA. With 0 bases removed from V and 1 base from J, the gap between germline ends came to 10 bases. This CDR3 has 14 amino acids. CDR3 sequence (DNA): TGCAGCGTTGAAGAGGGGATCGAGTCCTACGAGCAGTACTTC. It specifies CSVEEGIESYEQYF.

A word on this clone: Other DNA sequences of this sample code for an identical CDR3. This sequence joins TRBV27 and TRBJ2-3; D not certain. The CDR3 spans 13 residues. V lost 6 bases and J 3 bases, leaving 10 bases between the germline ends. Per germline, CDR1 MNHEY and CDR2 SMNVEV (reference sequence). CDR3 bases: TGTGCCAGCAGCCTTCTCGCGACAGATACGCAGTATTTT. Translation gives CASSLLATDTQYF.

The CDR3, as DNA: TGTGCCAGCAGCCAGGGACTAGCGGGTTTCAATGAGCAGTTCTTC. Its translation is CASSQGLAGFNEQFF. The chain carries TRBV27 and TRBJ2-1; 12 bases fit TRBD2. Germline values: CDR1 MNHEY, CDR2 SMNVEV (reference sequence). The CDR3 totals 15 residues. V dropped 6 bases and J dropped 6; count of bases not matched to a gene: 6.

The chain joins TRBV6-1 to TRBJ2-7, with D perhaps TRBD2 (6 bases). V dropped 6 bases and J dropped 3 bases, with 12 bases sitting between them. The CDR3 is made up of 13 amino acids. Looked up from germline, CDR1 is MNHNS and CDR2 is SASEGT. This CDR3 is CASRGGDYYEQYF. CDR3 in DNA: TGTGCCAGCAGGGGCGGGGATTACTACGAGCAGTACTTC.

J is TRBJ1-1 and V is TRBV28; 7 bases are shared with TRBD1. CDR3 size: 11 residues. The junction had 6 bases not matched to a gene; V was cut back by 8 bases and J by 9 bases. Germline CDR1 and CDR2: MDHEN and SYDVKM. The CDR3: CASGTAPKAFF. The CDR3 DNA sequence: TGTGCCAGCGGGACAGCCCCTAAAGCTTTCTTT.

CDR3 nucleotide sequence: TGTGCCAGCAGTTACTCGGGGCAGGGGTCCTCCTATGGCTACACCTTC. Its translation is CASSYSGQGSSYGYTF. This rearrangement joins TRBV6-5 to TRBJ1-2, with D maybe TRBD1 (6 bases). The CDR3 has 16 residues. V lost 0 bases and J 4 bases, leaving 15 bases between the germline ends. In germline, CDR1 is MNHEY, CDR2 SVGAGI.

J is TRBJ2-7 and V is TRBV6-1; D unresolved. Germline values: CDR1 MNHNS, CDR2 SASEGT. V was cut by 9 bases and J by 5 bases, with 17 bases left in between. This CDR3 spans 13 amino acids. The CDR3 DNA reads as TGTGCCAGTGGTTTAAAATTATTCGACGAGCAGTACTTC. Amino acid sequence: CASGLKLFDEQYF.

This chain joins TRBV10-1 and TRBJ2-7; 8 nucleotides agree with TRBD1. The CDR3 consists of 15 residues. CDR1 is WNHNN, CDR2 SYGVQD, per germline (reference sequence). Trimming took 5 bases from V and 7 from J; bases not matched to a gene: 13. The CDR3: CASSKTGDPLGEQYF. The CDR3 nucleotides are TGCGCCAGCAGTAAGACAGGGGACCCTCTGGGTGAGCAGTACTTC.

This chain links TRBV7-9 with TRBJ1-5; D uncertain. V was cut by 0 bases and J by 8 bases, with 5 bases left in between. Germline CDR1 is SEHNR and CDR2 is FQNEAQ (reference sequence). The CDR3 has 12 residues. The CDR3 region is CASSLAWEPQHF. DNA for the CDR3: TGTGCCAGCAGCTTAGCGTGGGAGCCCCAGCATTTT.

The rearrangement joins TRBV7-8 to TRBJ2-7; TRBD2 matches 7 bases. The ends lost 4 bases at V and 3 bases at J; junction bases unmatched: 9. Per germline, CDR1 SGHVS and CDR2 FQNEAQ. The CDR3 is 15 amino acids. Here the CDR3 DNA reads TGTGCCAGCAGCTCGGGGGGAGATCGGTTCTACGAGCAGTACTTC. Protein sequence: CASSSGGDRFYEQYF. Drawing the rest from reference TRBV7-8 and TRBJ2-7, the complete variable domain is GAGVSQSPRYKVAKRGQDVALRCDPISGHVSLFWYQQALGQGPEFLTYFQNEAQLDKSGLPSDRFFAERPEGSVSTLKIQRTQQEDSAVYLCASSSGGDRFYEQYFGPGTRLTVT.

The genes are TRBV9 and TRBJ2-1; 8 bases align to TRBD2. The CDR3 has 14 residues. Germline V gene lookup returns CDR1 SGDLS and CDR2 YYNGEE. Trimming cost V 7 bases and J 7 bases; bases outside gene matches: 10. CDR3 sequence reads: CASGTSGDPNEQFF. In DNA, the CDR3 is TGTGCCAGCGGCACTAGCGGAGACCCTAATGAGCAGTTCTTC.

V usage is TRBV7-9 and J usage is TRBJ2-5, with D possibly matching TRBD2 (6 bases). The V end lost 5 bases, the J end lost 1 base, and 14 bases lay between the germline ends. The CDR3 contains 15 residues. Germline CDR1 is SEHNR and CDR2 is FQNEAQ (reference sequence). The CDR3 sequence is CASSRAEGGQETQYF. CDR3 DNA sequence: TGTGCCAGCAGCCGCGCGGAGGGTGGCCAAGAGACCCAGTACTTC. Full variable domain (rest looked up from reference TRBV7-9 and TRBJ2-5): DTGVSQNPRHKITKRGQNVTFRCDPISEHNRLYWYRQTLGQGPEFLTYFQNEAQLEKSRLLSDRFSAERPKGSFSTLEIQRTEQGDSAMYLCASSRAEGGQETQYFGPGTRLLVL.

The rearrangement uses TRBV5-1 and TRBJ2-7, with D perhaps TRBD1 or TRBD2 (5 bases each). This CDR3 contains 15 residues. The germline V and J ends were trimmed by 1 base and 0 bases, with 11 bases remaining between them. Germline V gene sequence: CDR1 SGHRS, CDR2 YFSETQ. CDR3 loop: CASSLYPGSSYEQYF. DNA for the CDR3: TGCGCCAGCAGCTTGTACCCAGGGAGCTCCTACGAGCAGTACTTC.